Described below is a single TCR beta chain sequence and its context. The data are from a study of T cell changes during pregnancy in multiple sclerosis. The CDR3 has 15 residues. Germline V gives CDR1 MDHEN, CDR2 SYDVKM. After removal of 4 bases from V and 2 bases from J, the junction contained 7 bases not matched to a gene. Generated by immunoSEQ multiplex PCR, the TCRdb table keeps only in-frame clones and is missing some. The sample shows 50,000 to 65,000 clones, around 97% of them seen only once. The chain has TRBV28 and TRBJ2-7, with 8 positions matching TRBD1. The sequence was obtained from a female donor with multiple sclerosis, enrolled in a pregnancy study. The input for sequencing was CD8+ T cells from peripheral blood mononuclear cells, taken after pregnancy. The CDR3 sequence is CASSSGNRGTYEQYF. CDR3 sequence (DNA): TGTGCCAGCAGTTCAGGCAACAGGGGGACCTACGAGCAGTACTTC.